These 6 T cell receptor beta chains were all obtained from the same sample, sequenced in a study of T cells in women clearing cervical HPV infection. Libraries were prepared by immunoSEQ multiplex PCR; TCRdb keeps only in-frame clonotypes and omits some of them. This sample contains around 38,000 clones. Material: blood buffy coat. These receptors all come from a woman aged 18 to 75 with a cervical HPV16 infection that either progressed to CIN3+ or cleared (not recorded which).

Regarding this clone: From the germline J gene comes the end of the CDR3, since the read stops 3 residues before it. The chain is built from TRBV5-1 and TRBJ2-5, with D maybe TRBD2 (5 bases). This CDR3 is built from 14 residues. V lost 4 bases and J 5 bases, leaving 15 bases between the germline ends. In germline, CDR1 is SGHRS, CDR2 YFSETQ. The part of the CDR3 DNA that was read is TGCGCCAGCAGCCTGGAGAGGGCGTCCGAGACC. It encodes CASSLERASET. The full CDR3 protein is CASSLERASETQYF.

This clone is deemed medium-sized by its frequency. The CDR3 end is not reached by the read, which stops 3 residues before it; the germline J gene fills it in. The genes are TRBV13 and TRBJ2-3; D not certain. Between the trimmed V and J ends, which lost 0 bases and 0 bases, there was a span of 10 bases. This CDR3 is 16 amino acids long. The V gene's germline CDR1 is PRHDT and CDR2 FYEKMQ (reference sequence). CDR3 bases read: TGTGCCAGCAGCTTAGGGGGCCAATTCAGCACAGATACG. Its protein is CASSLGGQFSTDT. The whole CDR3 is CASSLGGQFSTDTQYF.

Note on this clone: The read ends 3 residues early relative to the CDR3; the germline J gene fills the gap. J is TRBJ2-1 and V is TRBV5-1; D might be TRBD1 (6 bases). The CDR3 runs 14 residues. The germline CDR1 and CDR2 sequences are SGHRS and YFSETQ. V lost 0 bases, J lost 2 bases, and 6 bases lay in between. The part of the CDR3 DNA that was read is TGCGCCAGCAGCTTGGGGGACACCTACAATGAG. Translation: CASSLGDTYNE. The full-length CDR3 reads as CASSLGDTYNEQFF.

As for this clone: The read ends 3 residues shy of where the CDR3 ends; the end is completed using the germline J gene. The chain carries TRBV6-1 and TRBJ1-2, with D tentatively TRBD1 (5 bases). Germline assignment: CDR1 MNHNS and CDR2 SASEGT. The V end was cut by 0 bases, the J end by 4 bases, with 12 bases between. This CDR3 has 15 amino acids. The covered CDR3 bases are TGTGCCAGCAGTGAAGCAGGGCAGGGCGGCTATGGC. This encodes CASSEAGQGGYG. The complete CDR3 protein is CASSEAGQGGYGYTF.

About this clone: Read sequence stops 3 residues before the CDR3 end, and the germline J gene provides the missing end. The V call is TRBV29-1, the J call TRBJ1-1; D is perhaps TRBD1 (5 bases). In germline, CDR1 is SQVTM, CDR2 ANQGSEA. The CDR3 runs 12 residues. V gave up 0 bases and J gave up 5 bases, with 7 bases separating them. CDR3 region: CSVEDRGTEAFF. The sequenced CDR3 bases are TGCAGCGTTGAAGATCGGGGGACTGAA.

Regarding this clone: The read terminates 3 residues before the CDR3 end, so the remaining end is supplied by the germline J gene. V and J are TRBV9 and TRBJ2-1, with 12 bases lining up with TRBD2. Trimming removed 4 bases from V and 5 bases from J; junction bases left unmatched: 7. CDR3 size: 16 residues. CDR1 is SGDLS, CDR2 YYNGEE, per germline. Incomplete CDR3 DNA: TGTGCCAGCAGCCCATACGCTAGCGGGGGGGACAATGAG. Its protein is CASSPYASGGDNE. The CDR3 in full is CASSPYASGGDNEQFF.